The 20 T cell receptor beta chains below come from one sample, sequenced in a study of shared clonotypes between healthy human individuals. TCRdb's copy holds only in-frame clones and misses some; the assay was immunoSEQ multiplex PCR. The sample carries about 2.3 million clones, roughly 93% recorded once. The sequencing input was naive CD4+ T cells from PBMCs. As to subset: CD45RA+ positively selected. These receptors were collected from a man aged 18 to 29 in good health. Some clones in this sample may be carry-over from other donors' samples.

The chain combines TRBV18 with TRBJ2-1; 10 bases map to TRBD2. Germline V gene sequence: CDR1 KGHSH, CDR2 LQKENI. With V trimmed by 2 bases and J by 0 bases, 7 bases remained unmatched. There are 18 residues in the CDR3. The CDR3 is CASSPTVTSGHSYNEQFF. For the CDR3, the DNA is TGTGCCAGCTCACCAACGGTGACTAGCGGGCACTCCTACAATGAGCAGTTCTTC.

This chain joins TRBV11-2 and TRBJ1-1; D unresolved. In germline, CDR1 is SGHAT, CDR2 FQNNGV. The CDR3 length is 16 residues. V was shortened by 0 bases and J by 3 bases, with 14 bases between the two germline ends. DNA of the CDR3: TGTGCCAGCAGCTTAGATGGCAGGAAGGGCTACACTGAAGCTTTCTTT. Protein: CASSLDGRKGYTEAFF.

The CDR3 loop is CATQGQPAGYTF. DNA of the CDR3: TGTGCCACCCAGGGACAGCCCGCGGGCTACACCTTC. The chain couples TRBV19 to TRBJ1-2; 7 bases are shared with TRBD1. V shed 10 bases, J shed 8 bases, and the junction held 10 bases outside the gene matches. This CDR3 region has 12 residues. The V gene's germline CDR1 is LNHDA and CDR2 SQIVND (reference sequence).

The chain joins TRBV7-9 to TRBJ1-4; the match to TRBD1 covers 10 bases. V lost 4 bases, J lost 4 bases, and 3 bases stayed unmatched. The CDR3 is 15 residues long. The germline CDR1 and CDR2 sequences are SEHNR and FQNEAQ (reference sequence). CDR3 DNA sequence: TGTGCCAGCAGCTCCGGGACAGGGGTTAATGAAAAACTGTTTTTT. Amino acid sequence: CASSSGTGVNEKLFF. The whole variable domain, filled in from reference TRBV7-9 and TRBJ1-4, reads DTGVSQNPRHKITKRGQNVTFRCDPISEHNRLYWYRQTLGQGPEFLTYFQNEAQLEKSRLLSDRFSAERPKGSFSTLEIQRTEQGDSAMYLCASSSGTGVNEKLFFGSGTQLSVL.

The chain is built from TRBV5-1 and TRBJ2-2; no clear D gene. This CDR3 is 16 amino acids long. Germline CDR1 is SGHRS and CDR2 is YFSETQ. Trimming took 0 bases from V and 1 from J, leaving 10 bases between them. The CDR3, as DNA: TGCGCCAGCAGCTTGGTGTCGGGTATGAACACCGGGGAGCTGTTTTTT. This codes for CASSLVSGMNTGELFF.

V gene TRBV20-1 combines with J gene TRBJ2-1; no clear D. This CDR3 has 11 residues. The V and J ends lost 5 bases and 1 base respectively, with 3 bases between them. In germline, CDR1 is DFQATT, CDR2 SNEGSKA (reference sequence). The CDR3 DNA sequence: TGCAGTGCTTATTCCTACAATGAGCAGTTCTTC. Translation gives CSAYSYNEQFF.

The rearrangement joins TRBV7-6 to TRBJ2-7, with 8 bases matching TRBD2. The CDR3 is made up of 14 amino acids. CDR1 and CDR2 from the germline V gene are SGHVS and FNYEAQ. V shed 4 bases and J 4 bases; nucleotides not matched to a gene: 6. CDR3 sequence reads: CASSSSGRLYEQYF. CDR3 DNA: TGTGCCAGCAGCTCCAGCGGGAGACTGTACGAGCAGTACTTC.

The gene calls are TRBV6-5 and TRBJ2-3, with D possibly being TRBD2 (5 bases). Germline V lookup: CDR1 MNHEY, CDR2 SVGAGI. V was cut by 10 bases and J by 4 bases, with 21 bases left in between. The CDR3 sequence is 15 residues long. CDR3 amino acids: CAIGSRAGTPDTQYF. The CDR3 DNA reads as TGTGCCATCGGCTCGCGGGCGGGCACCCCAGATACGCAGTATTTT.

This clone appeared a single time. The rearrangement links TRBV6-6 to TRBJ1-1; D unclear. The CDR3 spans 14 residues. Germline CDR1 MNHNY, CDR2 SVGAGI (reference sequence). Trimming took off 2 bases at V and 0 bases at J, with 7 bases between the two ends. The DNA of the CDR3 is TGTGCCAGCAGTTACATGGGAATGAACACTGAAGCTTTCTTT. Its translation: CASSYMGMNTEAFF.

The V gene is TRBV19, the J gene TRBJ2-3, with 9 nucleotides matching TRBD2. CDR1 and CDR2 (germline): LNHDA, SQIVND (reference sequence). V shed 1 base, J shed 3 bases, and the junction held 8 bases outside the gene matches. The CDR3 length is 17 residues. The CDR3 loop reads CASSIGGSGGRTDTQYF. In DNA form, the CDR3 reads TGTGCCAGTAGTATAGGTGGTAGCGGGGGCCGGACAGATACGCAGTATTTT.

This clone was seen only once. The J gene is TRBJ1-1, the V gene TRBV30; 8 bases are a match to TRBD1. This CDR3 spans 13 amino acids. The V gene's germline CDR1 is GTSNPN and CDR2 SVGIG (reference sequence). The junction had 4 bases not matched to a gene; V was cut back by 3 bases and J by 4 bases. The CDR3 nucleotides read TGTGCCTGGAGGACAGGGGCAGGCACTGAAGCTTTCTTT. Translation: CAWRTGAGTEAFF.

In its sample, this clone was seen once. This chain connects TRBV5-1 to TRBJ2-7; D may be TRBD1 (6 bases). Germline assignment: CDR1 SGHRS and CDR2 YFSETQ. The CDR3 consists of 16 residues. V was clipped by 4 bases and J by 2 bases, with 19 bases between them. The CDR3 here is CASSLRTAPGAYEQYF. The CDR3 DNA follows: TGCGCCAGCAGCCTCAGGACGGCTCCAGGGGCCTACGAGCAGTACTTC.

The count of this clone is one. The rearrangement links TRBV7-8 to TRBJ1-5; D may be TRBD1 (6 bases). The CDR3 consists of 17 residues. V was trimmed by 4 bases and J by 0 bases, leaving 16 bases between them. CDR1 is SGHVS, CDR2 FQNEAQ, per germline. CDR3 DNA sequence: TGTGCCAGCAGCTCGACAGGTGCTCCCTATAGCAATCAGCCCCAGCATTTT. This gives the protein CASSSTGAPYSNQPQHF.

This clone was counted a single time. The chain employs TRBV28 and TRBJ2-7, with D perhaps TRBD2 (6 bases). The CDR3 is 11 amino acids. Trimming left V 7 bases short and J 3 bases short, with 7 bases between. Germline V gene lookup returns CDR1 MDHEN and CDR2 SYDVKM. The CDR3 loop reads CASKTSYEQYF. Here the CDR3 DNA reads TGTGCCAGCAAGACTAGCTACGAGCAGTACTTC.

The chain couples TRBV10-1 to TRBJ2-3; TRBD2 agrees at 14 bases. Looked up from germline, CDR1 is WNHNN and CDR2 is SYGVQD (reference sequence). Trimming removed 6 bases from V and 5 bases from J; junction bases left unmatched: 7. This CDR3 has 16 amino acids. The CDR3 loop is CASRKGLAGGQDTQYF. The CDR3 bases are TGCGCCAGCAGGAAAGGACTAGCGGGAGGACAAGATACGCAGTATTTT.

The chain employs TRBV6-5 and TRBJ2-5, with 10 positions matching TRBD2. Germline CDR1 reads MNHEY; CDR2 reads SVGAGI. The CDR3 covers 16 residues. After removal of 4 bases from V and 6 bases from J, the junction contained 11 bases not matched to a gene. CDR3 coding DNA: TGTGCCAGCAGTTCCCTAGGGACTAGCGACAGTCAGACCCAGTACTTC. Translating it yields CASSSLGTSDSQTQYF.

The rearrangement joins TRBV4-1 to TRBJ2-7, with D possibly matching TRBD2 (5 bases). Looked up from germline, CDR1 is MGHRA and CDR2 is YSYEKL. The length of the CDR3 is 15 residues. The V and J ends lost 5 bases and 5 bases respectively, with 19 bases between them. The CDR3 loop reads CASSEGPMEMDEQYF. For the CDR3, the DNA is TGCGCCAGCAGCGAGGGCCCTATGGAGATGGACGAGCAGTACTTC.

This clone was observed a single time. This CDR3 is also generated by other DNA sequences in the sample. The J gene is TRBJ1-1, the V gene TRBV5-1, with D unclear. Trimming pared 5 bases from V and 0 bases from J, leaving 8 bases between. The V gene's germline CDR1 is SGHRS and CDR2 YFSETQ. The CDR3 has 13 residues. The CDR3 reads CASRRTVNTEAFF. The CDR3 coding sequence is TGCGCCAGCAGGAGGACGGTGAACACTGAAGCTTTCTTT.

CDR3 in DNA: TGTGCCAGCAGTCCAGGGGCTTCGGGGGGCTACACCTTC. Residues: CASSPGASGGYTF. The rearrangement uses TRBV6-6 and TRBJ1-2; maybe TRBD1 (6 bases). The V gene lost 5 bases and the J gene lost 8 bases, with 15 bases spanning the gap. The CDR3 is made up of 13 amino acids. Germline CDR1 and CDR2: MNHNY and SVGAGI (reference sequence).

The V call is TRBV30, the J call TRBJ1-2, with D possibly being TRBD1 (5 bases). Trimming left V 3 bases short and J 8 bases short, with 19 bases between. Per germline, CDR1 GTSNPN and CDR2 SVGIG (reference sequence). The CDR3 totals 14 residues. The CDR3: CAWRASFGAEGYTF. CDR3 sequence (DNA): TGTGCCTGGAGGGCCAGTTTTGGGGCTGAAGGCTACACCTTC.